This T cell receptor (beta chain) was captured by sequencing in a study of T-cell reconstitution after alpha-beta-depleted transplantation in children. Study observations and caveats: Where alpha-beta T cells came from about two months after transplant was reportedly several hundred expanded graft clones.

In the case of this clonotype: Its antigen is unknown.

The TCRbeta library incorporated unique molecular identifiers. One entry per CDR3 protein, called by TCRdb with MiXCR from the PCR reads. The sample carries 85,000 to 120,000 distinct CDR3 sequences, 7.5% to 9.5% recorded once. Trimming removed 4 bases from V and 4 bases from J, with 12 bases in between. CDR1 and CDR2 from the germline V gene are LGHDT and YNNKEL (reference sequence). This CDR3 has 14 amino acids. Source: PBMCs, taken before TCRalphabeta/CD19-depleted stem cell transplant. The source of this sequence is a boy between 2 and 10 years old with acute lymphoblastic leukemia, due to receive a stem cell transplant. V gene TRBV3-1 combines with J gene TRBJ2-3; D gene unclear. DNA for the CDR3: TGTGCCAGCAGCCGAGTTGGGCGTCCAGATACGCAGTATTTT. Its translation: CASSRVGRPDTQYF.